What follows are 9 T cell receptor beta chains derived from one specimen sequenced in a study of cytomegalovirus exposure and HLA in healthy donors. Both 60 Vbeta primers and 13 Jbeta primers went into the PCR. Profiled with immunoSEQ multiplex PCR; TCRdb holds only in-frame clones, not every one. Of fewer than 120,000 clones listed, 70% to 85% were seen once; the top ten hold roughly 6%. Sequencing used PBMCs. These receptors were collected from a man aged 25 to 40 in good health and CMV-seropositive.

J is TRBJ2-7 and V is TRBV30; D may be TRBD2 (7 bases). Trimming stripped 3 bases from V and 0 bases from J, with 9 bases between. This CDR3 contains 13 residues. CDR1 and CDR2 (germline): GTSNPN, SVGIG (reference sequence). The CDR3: CAWSGGHSYEQYF. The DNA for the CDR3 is TGTGCCTGGAGCGGGGGGCACTCCTACGAGCAGTACTTC.

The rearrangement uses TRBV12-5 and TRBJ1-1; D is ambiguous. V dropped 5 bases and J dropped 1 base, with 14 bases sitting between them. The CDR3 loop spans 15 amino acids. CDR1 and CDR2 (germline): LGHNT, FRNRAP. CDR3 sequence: CASGPTSGENTEAFF. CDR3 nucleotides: TGTGCTAGTGGTCCGACGAGCGGAGAGAACACTGAAGCTTTCTTT.

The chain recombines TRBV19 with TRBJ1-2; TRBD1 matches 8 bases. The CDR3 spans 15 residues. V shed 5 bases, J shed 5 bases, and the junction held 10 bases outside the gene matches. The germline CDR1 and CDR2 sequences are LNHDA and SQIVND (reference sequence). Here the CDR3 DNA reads TGTGCCAGTAGTCCCTCGGACAGGGCCGGATATGGCTACACCTTC. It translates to CASSPSDRAGYGYTF.

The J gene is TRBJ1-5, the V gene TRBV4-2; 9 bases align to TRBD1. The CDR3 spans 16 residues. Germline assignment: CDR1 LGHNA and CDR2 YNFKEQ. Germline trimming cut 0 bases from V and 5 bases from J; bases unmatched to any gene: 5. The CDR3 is CASSQDGDRVDQPQHF. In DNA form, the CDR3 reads TGTGCCAGCAGCCAAGATGGGGACAGGGTGGATCAGCCCCAGCATTTT.

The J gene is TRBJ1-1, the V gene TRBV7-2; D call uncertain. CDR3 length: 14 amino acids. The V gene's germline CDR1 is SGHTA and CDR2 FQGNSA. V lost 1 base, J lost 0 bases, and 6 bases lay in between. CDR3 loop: CASSLVTLNTEAFF. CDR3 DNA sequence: TGTGCCAGCAGCTTAGTGACACTGAACACTGAAGCTTTCTTT.

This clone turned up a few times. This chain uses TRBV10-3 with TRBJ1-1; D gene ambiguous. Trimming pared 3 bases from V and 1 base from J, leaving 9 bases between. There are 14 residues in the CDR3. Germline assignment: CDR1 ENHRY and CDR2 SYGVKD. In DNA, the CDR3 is TGTGCCATCAGTGACAGATTATCGAACACTGAAGCTTTCTTT. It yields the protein CAISDRLSNTEAFF.

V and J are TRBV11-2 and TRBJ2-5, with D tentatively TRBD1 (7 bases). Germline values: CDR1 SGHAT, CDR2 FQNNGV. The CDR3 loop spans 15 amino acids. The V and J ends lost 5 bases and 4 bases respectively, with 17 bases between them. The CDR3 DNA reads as TGTGCCAGCAGCGCCAGGGGGTACGGGGGAGAGACCCAGTACTTC. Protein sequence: CASSARGYGGETQYF.

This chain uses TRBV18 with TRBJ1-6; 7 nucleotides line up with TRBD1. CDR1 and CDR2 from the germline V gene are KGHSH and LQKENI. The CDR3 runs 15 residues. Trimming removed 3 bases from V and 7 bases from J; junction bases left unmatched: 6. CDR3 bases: TGTGCCAGCTCACCCCAGGGACAGCTAAATTCACCCCTCCACTTT. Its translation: CASSPQGQLNSPLHF.

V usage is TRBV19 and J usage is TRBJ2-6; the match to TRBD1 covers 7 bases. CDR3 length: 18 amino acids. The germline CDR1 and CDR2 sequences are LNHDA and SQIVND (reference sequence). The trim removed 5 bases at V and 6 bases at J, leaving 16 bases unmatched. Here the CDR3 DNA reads TGTGCCAGTAGTTTCCATGGGACAGCGCCTTTTGAGGCCAACGTCCTGACTTTC. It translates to CASSFHGTAPFEANVLTF. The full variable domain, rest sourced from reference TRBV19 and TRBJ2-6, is DGGITQSPKYLFRKEGQNVTLSCEQNLNHDAMYWYRQDPGQGLRLIYYSQIVNDFQKGDIAEGYSVSREKKESFPLTVTSAQKNPTAFYLCASSFHGTAPFEANVLTFGAGSRLTVL.